Presented here are 30 T cell receptor beta chains from one specimen sequenced in a study of cytomegalovirus exposure and HLA in healthy donors. PCR amplification relied on 60 Vbeta primers (plus 13 Jbeta primers). TCRdb's copy holds only in-frame clones and misses some; the assay was immunoSEQ multiplex PCR. This table holds about 57,000 clones, 65% to 90% found once. Material for sequencing was PBMCs. These receptors were obtained from a man in his thirties or forties in good health and CMV-seronegative.

This clone was seen a single time. This chain uses TRBV29-1 with TRBJ1-3, with D possibly being TRBD1 (5 bases). V lost 7 bases to trimming and J lost 0 bases, with 10 bases between them. The germline gives CDR1 SQVTM, CDR2 ANQGSEA. CDR3 length: 13 residues. The CDR3 loop is CSALTDSGNTIYF. The CDR3 DNA follows: TGCAGCGCCCTGACAGACTCTGGAAACACCATATATTTT.

This rearrangement joins TRBV4-3 to TRBJ2-2; TRBD1 matches at 11 bases. V shed 3 bases and J 3 bases; nucleotides not matched to a gene: 3. The CDR3 has 16 residues. Germline CDR1 is LGHNA and CDR2 is YSLEER. The CDR3 DNA reads TGCGCCAGCAGCCAGGGGACAGGGGGTTACACCGGGGAGCTGTTTTTT. Translation gives CASSQGTGGYTGELFF.

In its sample, this clone was seen a few times. V gene TRBV5-1 combines with J gene TRBJ2-3, with TRBD1 identical over 9 bases. With V trimmed by 5 bases and J by 1 base, 5 bases remained unmatched. Germline CDR1 reads SGHRS; CDR2 reads YFSETQ. This CDR3 is built from 15 residues. The CDR3: CASRRQGVGTDTQYF. CDR3 nucleotide sequence: TGCGCCAGCAGACGACAGGGGGTGGGCACAGATACGCAGTATTTT. Using reference TRBV5-1 and TRBJ2-3 for the parts outside the CDR3, the full variable domain is KAGVTQTPRYLIKTRGQQVTLSCSPISGHRSVSWYQQTPGQGLQFLFEYFSETQRNKGNFPGRFSGRQFSNSRSEMNVSTLELGDSALYLCASRRQGVGTDTQYFGPGTRLTVL.

The chain uses TRBV11-1 and TRBJ2-2, with TRBD2 identical over 8 bases. Germline loops: CDR1 SGHAT, CDR2 FQDESV (reference sequence). This CDR3 is built from 15 residues. V lost 7 bases to trimming and J lost 4 bases; unmatched junction nucleotides: 8. CDR3 amino acids: CASTLGGAFTGELFF. In nucleotides, the CDR3 is TGTGCCAGCACGCTCGGGGGGGCGTTCACCGGGGAGCTGTTTTTT.

The J gene is TRBJ2-5, the V gene TRBV7-2; maybe TRBD1 (6 bases). The end of the DNA is better explained by TRBJ2-7, so the J call may be wrong. Germline V CDR1 and CDR2: SGHTA, FQGNSA. The CDR3 runs to 15 residues. In DNA, the CDR3 is TGTGCCAGCAGCCCGGACAGCGAGCTTCTCTACGAGCAGTACTTC. Translation gives CASSPDSELLYEQYF.

The V call is TRBV9, the J call TRBJ2-1; 7 bases agree with TRBD2. Germline values: CDR1 SGDLS, CDR2 YYNGEE. V trimming: 2 bases; J trimming: 5 bases; junction bases outside the gene matches: 4. The CDR3 is 14 residues long. CDR3 residues: CASSVGTTNNEQFF. DNA of the CDR3: TGTGCCAGCAGCGTCGGGACTACTAACAATGAGCAGTTCTTC. The full variable domain, in which reference TRBV9 and TRBJ2-1 provide the parts outside the CDR3, is DSGVTQTPKHLITATGQRVTLRCSPRSGDLSVYWYQQSLDQGLQFLIQYYNGEERAKGNILERFSAQQFPDLHSELNLSSLELGDSALYFCASSVGTTNNEQFFGPGTRLTVL.

Concerning this clone itself: The junction shows a germline mismatch at one end, possibly a read error. The chain recombines TRBV7-3 with TRBJ2-2; weak D call: TRBD1 (6 bases). The V gene's germline CDR1 is SGHTA and CDR2 FQGTGA. This CDR3 is 16 amino acids long. The DNA for the CDR3 is TGTTCCAGCAGCTTACTACCAGGGGAAGAGACCGGGGAGCTGTTTTTT. Protein product: CSSSLLPGEETGELFF. Full variable domain (outside the CDR3, taken from reference TRBV7-3 and TRBJ2-2): GAGVSQTPSNKVTEKGKYVELRCDPISGHTALYWYRQSLGQGPEFLIYFQGTGAADDSGLPNDRFFAVRPEGSVSTLKIQRTERGDSAVYLCSSSLLPGEETGELFFGEGSRLTVL.

The rearrangement links TRBV11-3 to TRBJ2-1; the D gene is possibly TRBD1 (7 bases). Per germline, CDR1 SGHNT and CDR2 YENEEA. The ends were cut back, 8 bases at V and 8 bases at J, with 16 bases in the middle. The CDR3 is made up of 13 amino acids. This CDR3 reads CASAGVRGDEQFF. CDR3 bases: TGTGCCAGCGCCGGAGTCAGGGGGGATGAGCAGTTCTTC. The whole variable domain, filled in from reference TRBV11-3 and TRBJ2-1, reads EAGVVQSPRYKIIEKKQPVAFWCNPISGHNTLYWYLQNLGQGPELLIRYENEEAVDDSQLPKDRFSAERLKGVDSTLKIQPAELGDSAVYLCASAGVRGDEQFFGPGTRLTVL.

V is TRBV5-1 and J is TRBJ2-1; 10 bases match TRBD2. In germline, CDR1 is SGHRS, CDR2 YFSETQ. The CDR3 runs 19 residues. The trim removed 4 bases at V and 0 bases at J, leaving 13 bases unmatched. DNA of the CDR3: TGCGCCAGCAGCCTCATCGCTAGCGGGAGAATCCTCTCCTACAATGAGCAGTTCTTC. This translates into CASSLIASGRILSYNEQFF. The full variable domain, with the rest looked up from reference TRBV5-1 and TRBJ2-1, is KAGVTQTPRYLIKTRGQQVTLSCSPISGHRSVSWYQQTPGQGLQFLFEYFSETQRNKGNFPGRFSGRQFSNSRSEMNVSTLELGDSALYLCASSLIASGRILSYNEQFFGPGTRLTVL.

The V and J genes are TRBV5-1 and TRBJ2-7, with TRBD2 matching over 12 bases. The trim removed 3 bases at V and 2 bases at J, leaving 3 bases unmatched. Germline V gene sequence: CDR1 SGHRS, CDR2 YFSETQ. The CDR3 spans 15 residues. The CDR3 spells CASSWTSGATYEQYF. CDR3 bases: TGCGCCAGCAGCTGGACTAGCGGGGCCACCTACGAGCAGTACTTC.

This chain uses TRBV11-3 with TRBJ2-1; maybe TRBD2 (7 bases). In germline, CDR1 is SGHNT, CDR2 YENEEA. The CDR3 length is 13 residues. The ends were cut back, 5 bases at V and 10 bases at J, with 15 bases in the middle. The CDR3 reads CASSILQGGEQFF. CDR3 DNA: TGTGCCAGCAGCATACTACAGGGAGGGGAGCAGTTCTTC.

The V and J genes are TRBV5-8 and TRBJ1-4; D is ambiguous. CDR3 length: 16 residues. The V gene's germline CDR1 is SGHTS and CDR2 YDEGEE. The V and J ends lost 0 bases and 0 bases respectively, with 9 bases between them. CDR3: CASSLVRNPTNEKLFF. The CDR3 nucleotides are TGTGCCAGCAGCTTGGTCAGAAACCCAACTAATGAAAAACTGTTTTTT. Full variable domain (outside the CDR3, taken from reference TRBV5-8 and TRBJ1-4): EAGVTQSPTHLIKTRGQQATLRCSPISGHTSVYWYQQALGLGLQFLLWYDEGEERNRGNFPPRFSGRQFPNYSSELNVNALELEDSALYLCASSLVRNPTNEKLFFGSGTQLSVL.

The chain employs TRBV5-4 and TRBJ1-6, with D uncertain. The CDR3 is 14 residues long. Germline assignment: CDR1 SGHNT and CDR2 YYREEE (reference sequence). V was clipped by 1 base and J by 7 bases, with 9 bases between them. CDR3 nucleotide sequence: TGTGCCAGCAGCTTGCTTCAGGTGAATTCACCCCTCCACTTT. Translation: CASSLLQVNSPLHF.

This clone was observed a single time. The chain employs TRBV5-4 and TRBJ1-6; perhaps TRBD1 as D (6 bases). Trimming left V 0 bases short and J 9 bases short, with 10 bases between. The CDR3 is 14 residues long. CDR1 SGHNT and CDR2 YYREEE come from the germline V gene (reference sequence). CDR3 nucleotides: TGTGCCAGCAGCTTGGACAGGGTCGGTTCACCCCTCCACTTT. Translation: CASSLDRVGSPLHF.

The rearrangement links TRBV5-4 to TRBJ2-7, with D possibly being TRBD1 (6 bases). The CDR3 loop spans 14 amino acids. The V gene lost 4 bases and the J gene lost 2 bases, with 13 bases spanning the gap. Germline V gene sequence: CDR1 SGHNT, CDR2 YYREEE (reference sequence). CDR3 amino acids: CASSAGTKTYEQYF. CDR3 DNA: TGTGCCAGCAGCGCCGGGACAAAGACCTACGAGCAGTACTTC.

This chain connects TRBV19 to TRBJ2-6, with TRBD1 matching over 7 bases. The CDR3 extends over 15 amino acids. V was clipped by 8 bases and J by 0 bases; unmatched bases: 4. Germline CDR1 LNHDA, CDR2 SQIVND (reference sequence). CDR3 loop: CASWGQHSGANVLTF. CDR3 nucleotides: TGTGCCAGTTGGGGACAGCACTCTGGGGCCAACGTCCTGACTTTC.

V is TRBV7-2 and J is TRBJ1-2, with 7 bases identical to TRBD1. V lost 5 bases and J lost 6; bases outside the gene matches: 6. Germline values: CDR1 SGHTA, CDR2 FQGNSA. This CDR3 contains 13 residues. The CDR3 spells CASSLGQVNGYTF. CDR3 DNA sequence: TGTGCCAGCAGCCTCGGACAGGTGAATGGCTACACCTTC. Full variable domain (missing parts from reference TRBV7-2 and TRBJ1-2): GAGVSQSPSNKVTEKGKDVELRCDPISGHTALYWYRQSLGQGLEFLIYFQGNSAPDKSGLPSDRFSAERTGGSVSTLTIQRTQQEDSAVYLCASSLGQVNGYTFGSGTRLTVV.

This chain joins TRBV27 and TRBJ2-7; 8 bases are shared with TRBD2. Trimming removed 3 bases from V and 3 bases from J; junction bases left unmatched: 10. CDR1 and CDR2 (germline): MNHEY, SMNVEV (reference sequence). The CDR3 contains 16 residues. In nucleotides, the CDR3 is TGTGCCAGCAGTTTTTTTTCCGCGGGAGGAAACTACGAGCAGTACTTC. Protein product: CASSFFSAGGNYEQYF.

The chain uses TRBV27 and TRBJ2-1, with D maybe TRBD1 (6 bases). This CDR3 spans 16 amino acids. The V gene lost 2 bases and the J gene lost 0 bases, with 11 bases spanning the gap. Germline V gene lookup returns CDR1 MNHEY and CDR2 SMNVEV (reference sequence). In nucleotides, the CDR3 is TGTGCCAGCAGTTTAAAGGGCAGGGGCTCCTACAATGAGCAGTTCTTC. Amino acid sequence: CASSLKGRGSYNEQFF.

The gene calls are TRBV5-6 and TRBJ2-5, with D perhaps TRBD1 (6 bases). The better agreement between TRBJ2-7 and the DNA end casts doubt on the J call. The germline gives CDR1 SGHDT, CDR2 YYEEEE. The CDR3 spans 14 residues. CDR3: CASSTDSPLDEQYF. CDR3 in DNA: TGTGCCAGCAGCACGGACAGCCCCTTGGACGAGCAGTACTTC.

The rearrangement links TRBV4-1 to TRBJ2-7; 10 bases match TRBD1. Per the germline V gene, CDR1 is MGHRA and CDR2 is YSYEKL. The trim removed 3 bases at V and 2 bases at J, leaving 1 base unmatched. The CDR3 contains 14 residues. CDR3: CASSHDRGPYEQYF. The CDR3 DNA reads as TGCGCCAGCAGCCACGACAGGGGGCCCTACGAGCAGTACTTC.

This clone was detected only a few times. The gene calls are TRBV10-3 and TRBJ2-7, with a possible D match to TRBD2 (6 bases). Germline-derived CDR1 and CDR2 are ENHRY and SYGVKD. Trimming removed 4 bases at V and 5 bases at J, with 18 bases between. The CDR3 length is 15 residues. CDR3 amino acids: CAISVEDYVMDEQYF. In nucleotides, the CDR3 is TGTGCCATCAGTGTGGAGGACTACGTTATGGACGAGCAGTACTTC.

This clone was recorded once. CDR3 nucleotides: TGTGCCAGCAGGGCCTCCGGGACTAGTAATGAGCAGTTCTTC. Protein product: CASRASGTSNEQFF. The chain joins TRBV7-2 to TRBJ2-1; TRBD2 matches at 8 bases. Germline trimming cut 6 bases from V and 7 bases from J; bases unmatched to any gene: 8. Germline-derived CDR1 and CDR2 are SGHTA and FQGNSA. The length of the CDR3 is 14 residues. Full variable domain (remainder filled in from reference TRBV7-2 and TRBJ2-1): GAGVSQSPSNKVTEKGKDVELRCDPISGHTALYWYRQSLGQGLEFLIYFQGNSAPDKSGLPSDRFSAERTGGSVSTLTIQRTQQEDSAVYLCASRASGTSNEQFFGPGTRLTVL.

In its sample, this clone was seen a few times. V gene TRBV6-1 combines with J gene TRBJ1-1; TRBD1 might be the D (5 bases). CDR3 length equals 14 residues. V shed 7 bases and J shed 4 bases, with 16 bases lying between them. Per germline, CDR1 MNHNS and CDR2 SASEGT. The CDR3 DNA sequence: TGTGCCAGCACGGTCGTGGGGGAGGGCACTGAAGCTTTCTTT. This codes for CASTVVGEGTEAFF.

Within the sample, this clone is medium-sized. The CDR3 reads CASSERSGWTGELFF. CDR3 nucleotide sequence: TGTGCCAGCAGTGAAAGGAGCGGGTGGACCGGGGAGCTGTTTTTT. J is TRBJ2-2 and V is TRBV6-1, with a weak D call TRBD2 (6 bases). CDR1 is MNHNS, CDR2 SASEGT, per germline. This CDR3 is built from 15 residues. The V and J ends lost 2 bases and 5 bases respectively, with 12 bases between them.

The chain joins TRBV7-3 to TRBJ1-1; 8 bases line up with TRBD1. The J segment lost 8 bases and the V segment lost 2 bases, leaving 4 bases of the junction unmatched. The CDR3 is made up of 13 amino acids. CDR1 and CDR2 (germline): SGHTA, FQGTGA. The CDR3 sequence is CASSLAAGGEAFF. The CDR3 DNA reads TGTGCCAGCAGCTTAGCGGCAGGGGGCGAAGCTTTCTTT.

The genes are TRBV4-1 and TRBJ2-1, with TRBD2 matching 7 bases. Trimming at V came to 1 base and at J to 5 bases, leaving 2 bases not matched to a gene. The CDR3 spans 14 residues. Germline lookup yields CDR1 MGHRA and CDR2 YSYEKL. The CDR3 DNA follows: TGCGCCAGCAGCCAAGGGACTAGGAACAATGAGCAGTTCTTC. Translated, it gives CASSQGTRNNEQFF.

The chain has TRBV19 and TRBJ2-5; tentatively, D is TRBD1 (6 bases). The CDR3 spans 14 residues. V lost 5 bases to trimming and J lost 2 bases, with 12 bases between them. In germline, CDR1 is LNHDA, CDR2 SQIVND (reference sequence). CDR3 amino acids: CASSARTEQETQYF. In DNA form, the CDR3 reads TGTGCCAGTAGTGCACGGACAGAACAAGAGACCCAGTACTTC.

This chain's CDR3 is CASSLSGGSTDTQYF. CDR3 DNA sequence: TGTGCCAGCAGCCTTAGCGGGGGGAGCACAGATACGCAGTATTTT. The genes are TRBV7-9 and TRBJ2-3; 10 bases line up with TRBD2. V was clipped by 5 bases and J by 0 bases; unmatched bases: 2. This CDR3 is built from 15 residues. Germline assignment: CDR1 SEHNR and CDR2 FQNEAQ (reference sequence). The full variable domain, rest sourced from reference TRBV7-9 and TRBJ2-3, is DTGVSQNPRHKITKRGQNVTFRCDPISEHNRLYWYRQTLGQGPEFLTYFQNEAQLEKSRLLSDRFSAERPKGSFSTLEIQRTEQGDSAMYLCASSLSGGSTDTQYFGPGTRLTVL.

This clone was seen more than once but under ten times. This sequence joins TRBV2 and TRBJ2-1; 16 nucleotides agree with TRBD2. The CDR3 is made up of 15 amino acids. Germline trimming cut 4 bases from V and 8 bases from J; bases unmatched to any gene: 2. In germline, CDR1 is SNHLY, CDR2 FYNNEI. CDR3 sequence: CASSGGTSGRDEQFF. In DNA form, the CDR3 reads TGTGCCAGCAGTGGCGGGACTAGCGGGAGGGATGAGCAGTTCTTC. Complete variable domain (other parts from reference TRBV2 and TRBJ2-1): EPEVTQTPSHQVTQMGQEVILRCVPISNHLYFYWYRQILGQKVEFLVSFYNNEISEKSEIFDDQFSVERPDGSNFTLKIRSTKLEDSAMYFCASSGGTSGRDEQFFGPGTRLTVL.